This T cell receptor beta chain originates from a study of OX40 agonist ivuxolimab in advanced cancers. The data were produced by immunoSEQ multiplex PCR, yet TCRdb's version contains in-frame clones alone and is incomplete. The sample has about 77,000 clones; more than 90% are singletons. Per germline, CDR1 MDHEN and CDR2 SYDVKM. With V trimmed by 5 bases and J by 3 bases, 7 bases remained unmatched. This CDR3 contains 15 residues. Sequences were derived from CD4+ or CD8+ T cells sorted from blood, sampled in a trial of the OX40 agonist ivuxolimab. The sequence derives from an adult with an advanced solid tumor such as melanoma, head and neck, liver or kidney cancer. The chain has TRBV28 and TRBJ2-4; 7 bases line up with TRBD2. The CDR3: CASSPSGGGKNIQYF. DNA for the CDR3: TGTGCCAGCAGTCCCTCGGGGGGTGGCAAAAACATTCAGTACTTC.